The text below deals with one TCR beta chain. The antigen remains unidentified. The germline gene is not matched at one end of the junction; a read error may be the cause. Expressed TCRB transcripts were sequenced, since all the RNA that had been isolated was reverse transcribed. Using immunoSEQ multiplex PCR, the repertoire was profiled, and TCRdb retains in-frame clones only, with some absent. The data contain more than 250,000 clones, roughly 20% of them singletons. The germline gives CDR1 SSHAT, CDR2 FNYEAQ (reference sequence). CDR3 size: 11 residues. This record comes from a study of beta chain features in type 1 diabetes. General study points: Shortening that was moderate but significant affected the TCRB CDR3s of Type 1 diabetes patients in all four CD4+ subsets. Shorter templates might be favored by PCR, equally in patients and controls. A definitive answer on HLA type influencing TCRB rearrangement was not reached here.

The purity of all sorted populations exceeded 95%. The chain uses TRBV7-7 and TRBJ2-7, with unresolved D. The sequence came from a woman aged 40 to 50 with type 1 diabetes. The sequenced material came from naive CD4+ T cells from blood. The CDR3 DNA sequence: TGTGCTAGCAGCTCCGACTTGCCTGAGTACTTC. Translated, it gives CASSSDLPEYF.